This TCR beta chain was sequenced during a study of T cell responses to AZD1222 COVID-19 vaccine. Study-level background: Investigators merged groups given second doses at roughly 4 or roughly 12 weeks. Study observations and caveats: Among the donors, most were white British and more were female, and clonal diversity was possibly underestimated.

Generated by immunoSEQ multiplex PCR, the TCRdb table keeps only in-frame clones and is missing some. The sample holds some 120,000 clones, over 75% seen once. Worth noting for this clone: The antigen is unknown.

The clonotype originates from an adult in good health. Specimen: peripheral blood, collected on day 0 of AZD1222 vaccination.

Here the CDR3 DNA reads TGTGCCAGCAAGTGGGGGCTGTACAATGAGCAGTTCTTC. This translates into CASKWGLYNEQFF. The J gene is TRBJ2-1, the V gene TRBV25-1, with a possible D match to TRBD1 (6 bases). Between the trimmed V and J ends, which lost 7 bases and 4 bases, there was a span of 11 bases. CDR3 size: 13 residues. CDR1 and CDR2 (germline): MGHDK, SYGVNS.